The 19 T cell receptor beta chains listed next were all sequenced from one sample in a study of early T cells in non-severe SARS-CoV-2 infection. Using its own MiXCR run on the 5' RACE reads, TCRdb lists one record per CDR3 protein. The repertoire consists of roughly 34,000 distinct CDR3 sequences, with 4.7% occurring once and the leading ten covering roughly 7.7%. Source material: whole blood. All receptors come from an adult who was a healthcare worker with PCR-confirmed SARS-CoV-2 infection or an uninfected control (not recorded which).

In its sample, this clonotype was seen many times. The chain has TRBV6-4 and TRBJ2-2, with 9 bases that match TRBD1. Per the germline V gene, CDR1 is MRHNA and CDR2 is SNTAGT. V was pared by 2 bases and J by 3 bases, with 1 base of the junction left unmatched. The CDR3 is 15 amino acids. This CDR3 is CASSDGTGHTGELFF. CDR3 sequence (DNA): TGTGCCAGCAGTGACGGGACAGGGCACACCGGGGAGCTGTTTTTT.

This clonotype was seen ten or more times. V and J are TRBV19 and TRBJ1-5; D remains unclear. The CDR3 length is 16 residues. CDR1 and CDR2 (germline): LNHDA, SQIVND (reference sequence). The ends were cut back, 4 bases at V and 3 bases at J, with 16 bases in the middle. CDR3 nucleotides: TGTGCCAGTAGTACTAGAGCACAGCGGAACAATCAGCCCCAGCATTTT. Its translation: CASSTRAQRNNQPQHF.

In this sample, this clonotype turned up many times. The rearrangement joins TRBV7-2 to TRBJ1-1, with 7 bases fitting TRBD1. V shed 5 bases and J 3 bases; nucleotides not matched to a gene: 3. This CDR3 has 13 amino acids. Germline V lookup: CDR1 SGHTA, CDR2 FQGNSA. DNA of the CDR3: TGTGCCAGCAGCCCTGACAGGGACACTGAAGCTTTCTTT. This codes for CASSPDRDTEAFF.

The gene calls are TRBV5-1 and TRBJ1-4; 7 bases fit TRBD1. Germline V CDR1 and CDR2: SGHRS, YFSETQ. The V segment lost 3 bases and the J segment 0 bases; nucleotides outside the gene matches: 2. This CDR3 region has 15 residues. The DNA of the CDR3 is TGCGCCAGCAGCTGGGGGACAGCAACTAATGAAAAACTGTTTTTT. Protein: CASSWGTATNEKLFF. Full variable domain (missing parts from reference TRBV5-1 and TRBJ1-4): KAGVTQTPRYLIKTRGQQVTLSCSPISGHRSVSWYQQTPGQGLQFLFEYFSETQRNKGNFPGRFSGRQFSNSRSEMNVSTLELGDSALYLCASSWGTATNEKLFFGSGTQLSVL.

This clonotype was seen many times. The J gene is TRBJ2-1, the V gene TRBV10-3, with 8 bases that match TRBD1. Germline CDR1 reads ENHRY; CDR2 reads SYGVKD. The ends lost 3 bases at V and 9 bases at J; junction bases unmatched: 16. The CDR3 sequence is 17 residues long. CDR3 sequence: CAISEAEGRGRRLEQFF. The CDR3, as DNA: TGTGCCATCAGTGAAGCTGAGGGCAGGGGGCGACGTCTTGAGCAGTTCTTC.

V is TRBV11-2 and J is TRBJ2-4; the match to TRBD2 covers 8 bases. V lost 1 base and J lost 5; bases outside the gene matches: 7. CDR1 is SGHAT and CDR2 is FQNNGV in the germline V gene. This CDR3 is 16 amino acids long. The CDR3 DNA follows: TGTGCCAGCAGCTTAGGTGGGACTAGTGGCCAAAACATTCAGTACTTC. Its translation: CASSLGGTSGQNIQYF. Using reference TRBV11-2 and TRBJ2-4 for the parts outside the CDR3, the full variable domain is EAGVAQSPRYKIIEKRQSVAFWCNPISGHATLYWYQQILGQGPKLLIQFQNNGVVDDSQLPKDRFSAERLKGVDSTLKIQPAKLEDSAVYLCASSLGGTSGQNIQYFGAGTRLSVL.

Ten or more counts support this clonotype. V usage is TRBV27 and J usage is TRBJ2-7, with 11 positions matching TRBD1. V lost 6 bases to trimming and J lost 2 bases; unmatched junction nucleotides: 3. CDR1 MNHEY and CDR2 SMNVEV come from the germline V gene (reference sequence). The CDR3 consists of 14 residues. CDR3 nucleotide sequence: TGTGCCAGCAGCTCGGGACAGGGGGCCTACGAGCAGTACTTC. Protein: CASSSGQGAYEQYF.

This clonotype has a handful of counts. V is TRBV11-2 and J is TRBJ2-1; D gene unclear. The CDR3 extends over 13 amino acids. Germline lookup yields CDR1 SGHAT and CDR2 FQNNGV. Trimming left V 3 bases short and J 6 bases short, with 9 bases between. The CDR3 region is CASSFTSPNEQFF. The CDR3 DNA sequence: TGTGCCAGCAGCTTCACGTCACCCAATGAGCAGTTCTTC.

This clonotype came up many times. This chain uses TRBV7-6 with TRBJ2-7; D tentatively reads TRBD1 or TRBD2 (5 bases each). The V end lost 5 bases, the J end lost 3 bases, and 17 bases lay between the germline ends. CDR3 length: 15 amino acids. Germline loops: CDR1 SGHVS, CDR2 FNYEAQ. The CDR3 nucleotides are TGTGCCAGCAGCGCCCGGGACGCAGTGAGCTACGAGCAGTACTTC. Residues: CASSARDAVSYEQYF.

The chain uses TRBV10-1 and TRBJ2-5, with 7 bases matching TRBD1. Germline V gene data show CDR1 as WNHNN and CDR2 as SYGVQD (reference sequence). V shed 3 bases and J 4 bases; nucleotides not matched to a gene: 11. The CDR3 length is 16 residues. CDR3 coding DNA: TGCGCCAGCAGTGACCGGACAGGAGCGTTCCGAGAGACCCAGTACTTC. Amino acids: CASSDRTGAFRETQYF.

The rearrangement joins TRBV7-2 to TRBJ1-4, with 9 bases that match TRBD1. The germline V gene encodes CDR1 SGHTA and CDR2 FQGNSA. Trimming at V came to 5 bases and at J to 6 bases, leaving 7 bases not matched to a gene. The CDR3 totals 15 residues. CDR3 sequence: CASSRETGGDEKLFF. The CDR3 DNA sequence: TGTGCCAGCAGCCGGGAGACAGGGGGTGATGAAAAACTGTTTTTT.

This clonotype was seen many times. J is TRBJ1-2 and V is TRBV18; D is uncertain. Trimming pared 2 bases from V and 3 bases from J, leaving 13 bases between. This CDR3 is 15 amino acids long. Germline V gene lookup returns CDR1 KGHSH and CDR2 LQKENI. The CDR3 sequence is CASSPVLTSDYGYTF. The CDR3 bases are TGTGCCAGCTCACCAGTGTTAACGAGTGACTATGGCTACACCTTC.

This clonotype showed up many times. The genes are TRBV20-1 and TRBJ2-7, with D maybe TRBD1 (5 bases). With 3 bases removed from V and 4 bases from J, the gap between germline ends came to 13 bases. This CDR3 has 13 amino acids. In germline, CDR1 is DFQATT, CDR2 SNEGSKA (reference sequence). This chain's CDR3 is CSARTERMYEQYF. CDR3 coding DNA: TGCAGTGCTAGGACAGAAAGGATGTACGAGCAGTACTTC.

The J gene is TRBJ2-1, the V gene TRBV12-3 or TRBV12-4; 8 bases line up with TRBD1. This CDR3 region has 14 residues. V dropped 7 bases and J dropped 4; count of bases not matched to a gene: 6. CDR3 nucleotides: TGTGCCAGCATCCAGGACAGGGTTTACAATGAGCAGTTCTTC. It yields the protein CASIQDRVYNEQFF.

Ten or more counts support this clonotype. The chain joins TRBV18 to TRBJ2-3; 12 bases line up with TRBD2. CDR3 length equals 16 residues. J lost 2 bases, V lost 5 bases, and 5 bases had no gene match. CDR1 and CDR2 from the germline V gene are KGHSH and LQKENI. This CDR3 reads CASSIRLAGVTDTQYF. Written as DNA, the CDR3 is TGTGCCAGCTCAATACGACTAGCGGGGGTCACAGATACGCAGTATTTT. Drawing the rest from reference TRBV18 and TRBJ2-3, the complete variable domain is NAGVMQNPRHLVRRRGQEARLRCSPMKGHSHVYWYRQLPEEGLKFMVYLQKENIIDESGMPKERFSAEFPKEGPSILRIQQVVRGDSAAYFCASSIRLAGVTDTQYFGPGTRLTVL.

This clonotype was seen more than once but under ten times. V usage is TRBV28 and J usage is TRBJ1-6; D might be TRBD1 (6 bases). This CDR3 region has 16 residues. Trimming stripped 6 bases from V and 7 bases from J, with 19 bases between. Germline loops: CDR1 MDHEN, CDR2 SYDVKM. The CDR3 reads CASSLRGASWNSPLHF. The CDR3 nucleotides are TGTGCCAGCAGCCTACGGGGGGCGAGTTGGAATTCACCCCTCCACTTT. Supplemented by reference TRBV28 and TRBJ1-6, the full variable domain reads DVKVTQSSRYLVKRTGEKVFLECVQDMDHENMFWYRQDPGLGLRLIYFSYDVKMKEKGDIPEGYSVSREKKERFSLILESASTNQTSMYLCASSLRGASWNSPLHFGNGTRLTVT.

The CDR3 here is CASSVAPGQGGQPQHF. The CDR3 nucleotides read TGTGCCAGCAGCGTAGCTCCGGGACAGGGCGGTCAGCCCCAGCATTTT. The chain is built from TRBV9 and TRBJ1-5, with 9 bases that match TRBD1. This CDR3 spans 16 amino acids. J was trimmed by 6 bases and V by 0 bases; bases with no gene match: 7. Germline values: CDR1 SGDLS, CDR2 YYNGEE.

In this sample, this clonotype turned up many times. The chain has TRBV6-1 and TRBJ1-2; weak D call: TRBD1 (6 bases). The CDR3 consists of 15 residues. The germline CDR1 and CDR2 sequences are MNHNS and SASEGT. The V end lost 1 base, the J end lost 4 bases, and 13 bases lay between the germline ends. CDR3 amino acids: CASSEVGGAGYGYTF. In DNA, the CDR3 is TGTGCCAGCAGTGAAGTCGGGGGGGCAGGCTATGGCTACACCTTC.

This clonotype was seen only a few times. The chain carries TRBV12-3 or TRBV12-4 and TRBJ1-6; the match to TRBD1 covers 8 bases. The trim removed 6 bases at V and 8 bases at J, leaving 6 bases unmatched. The CDR3 loop spans 14 amino acids. The CDR3 spells CASRGQVRDSPLHF. The CDR3 region has the DNA TGTGCCAGCAGGGGACAGGTCAGGGATTCACCCCTCCACTTT.